One sample yielded the 4 T cell receptor beta chains listed below, sequenced in a study of blood T cell repertoires in COVID-19. Data came from immunoSEQ multiplex PCR; TCRdb stores just in-frame clones and leaves some out. This sample yields about 240,000 clones, of which around 90% are seen a single time; 5.5% to 9% belongs to the top ten. Specimen: peripheral blood. These TCRs come from a woman in her seventies with active or convalescent COVID-19.

V is TRBV24-1 and J is TRBJ2-2; possibly TRBD1 for D (6 bases). The CDR3 extends over 13 amino acids. The V gene lost 8 bases and the J gene lost 3 bases, with 9 bases spanning the gap. Germline V CDR1 and CDR2: KGHDR, SFDVKD. In DNA form, the CDR3 reads TGTGCCACCACCTACAGGGACACCGGGGAGCTGTTTTTT. This encodes CATTYRDTGELFF.

The V gene is TRBV4-1, the J gene TRBJ1-1; 11 bases are shared with TRBD1. Germline values: CDR1 MGHRA, CDR2 YSYEKL. The CDR3 has 17 residues. The junction had 11 bases not matched to a gene; V was cut back by 4 bases and J by 4 bases. The CDR3 protein is CASSPHSPGQGVTEAFF. The CDR3 DNA reads TGCGCCAGCAGCCCACATTCTCCGGGACAGGGGGTCACTGAAGCTTTCTTT.

The chain links TRBV20-1 to TRBJ2-5; D not certain. Per germline, CDR1 DFQATT and CDR2 SNEGSKA (reference sequence). The CDR3 extends over 11 amino acids. Trimming removed 2 bases from V and 4 bases from J, with 5 bases in between. The CDR3 loop is CSARSRETQYF. CDR3 DNA sequence: TGCAGTGCTAGATCCCGAGAGACCCAGTACTTC.

The CDR3 spells CATGGGYTGELFF. The CDR3 nucleotides read TGTGCCACTGGGGGGGGCTACACCGGGGAGCTGTTTTTT. V usage is TRBV2 and J usage is TRBJ2-2; D may be TRBD2 (7 bases). The CDR3 extends over 13 amino acids. The germline V and J ends were trimmed by 10 bases and 3 bases, with 12 bases remaining between them. The V gene's germline CDR1 is SNHLY and CDR2 FYNNEI. Full variable domain (missing parts from reference TRBV2 and TRBJ2-2): EPEVTQTPSHQVTQMGQEVILRCVPISNHLYFYWYRQILGQKVEFLVSFYNNEISEKSEIFDDQFSVERPDGSNFTLKIRSTKLEDSAMYFCATGGGYTGELFFGEGSRLTVL.